This T cell receptor beta chain derives from a study of blood T cell repertoires in COVID-19. Profiling relied on immunoSEQ multiplex PCR, and the TCRdb table lists in-frame clones only, not all of them. The data contain more than 55,000 clones, 70% to 90% of them singletons. The CDR3 is made up of 12 amino acids. Deletions cut 7 bases from V and 3 bases from J, with 8 bases between. The table lists this clone with a few counts. The V gene is TRBV12-3 or TRBV12-4, the J gene TRBJ2-3, with D possibly matching TRBD1 (5 bases). The TCR was taken from a woman of 80 years or more with acute or convalescent COVID-19. Sample: peripheral blood. The CDR3 region has the DNA TGTGCCAGCACCCAGGGTACAGATACGCAGTATTTT. Protein sequence: CASTQGTDTQYF.